A single T cell receptor beta chain is shown here with its context. This sample is drawn from a study of CD8+ T cells in alopecia areata. The wider study: Treated patients were given 5 to 10 mg oral tofacitinib twice daily. Patients in the study were on tofacitinib for 6 to 18 months, then off it for 6 months.

CDR3 length: 15 amino acids. Per germline, CDR1 SNHLY and CDR2 FYNNEI. V was pared by 6 bases and J by 4 bases, with 3 bases of the junction left unmatched. Sequencing relied on a cDNA template that was reverse transcribed from extracted RNA. Sequencing was performed with immunoSEQ multiplex PCR; in TCRdb, only in-frame clones are kept and a portion is missing. In the table there are fewer than 200,000 clones, about 70% of which are singletons. Researchers took lesional scalp punch biopsies and peripheral blood from people who were alopecia areata patients. The chain carries TRBV2 and TRBJ2-1; 13 bases match TRBD2. This specimen was CD8+ T cells sorted from blood, taken at week 0. This receptor was obtained from a human donor with alopecia areata. CDR3 in amino acids: CASSQTSGRYNEQFF. DNA for the CDR3: TGTGCCAGCAGCCAGACTAGCGGGAGGTACAATGAGCAGTTCTTC.